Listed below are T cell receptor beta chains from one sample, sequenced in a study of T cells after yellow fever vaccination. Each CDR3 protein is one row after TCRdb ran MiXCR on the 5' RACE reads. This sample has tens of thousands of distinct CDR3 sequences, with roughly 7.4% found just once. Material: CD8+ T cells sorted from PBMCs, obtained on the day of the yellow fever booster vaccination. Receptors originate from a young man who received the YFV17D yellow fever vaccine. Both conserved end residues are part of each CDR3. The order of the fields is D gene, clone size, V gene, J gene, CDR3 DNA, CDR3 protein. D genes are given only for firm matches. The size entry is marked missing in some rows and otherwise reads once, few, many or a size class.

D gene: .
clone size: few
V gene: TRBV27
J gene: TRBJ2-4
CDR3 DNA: TGTGCCAGCAGTCCCTCCAAAAACATTCAGTACTTC
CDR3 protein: CASSPSKNIQYF

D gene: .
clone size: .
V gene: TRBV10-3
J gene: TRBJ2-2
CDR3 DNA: TGTGCCATCATGGAAAACACCGGGGAGCTGTTTTTT
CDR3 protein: CAIMENTGELFF

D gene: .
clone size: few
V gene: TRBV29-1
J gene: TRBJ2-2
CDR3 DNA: TGCAGCGTTTGTGCCGATTACGGCACCGGGGAGCTGTTTTTT
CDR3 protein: CSVCADYGTGELFF

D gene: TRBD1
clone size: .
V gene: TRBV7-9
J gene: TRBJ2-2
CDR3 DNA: TGTGCCAGCGGGGGACAGGGGACAATCGGGGAGCTGTTTTTT
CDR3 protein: CASGGQGTIGELFF

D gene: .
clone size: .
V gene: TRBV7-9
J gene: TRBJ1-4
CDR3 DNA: TGTGCCAGCAAACGAAGGGATAATGAAAAACTGTTTTTT
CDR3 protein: CASKRRDNEKLFF

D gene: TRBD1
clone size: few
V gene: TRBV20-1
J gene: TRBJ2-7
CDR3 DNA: TGCAGTGCTAGAGATCTGGGACAGGGCTCCTACGAGCAGTACTTC
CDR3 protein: CSARDLGQGSYEQYF

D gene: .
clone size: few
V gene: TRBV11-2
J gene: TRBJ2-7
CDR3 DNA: TGTGCCAGCAGCTTTGGTCGGGACTCCTCTTACGCGCAGTACTTC
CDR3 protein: CASSFGRDSSYAQYF

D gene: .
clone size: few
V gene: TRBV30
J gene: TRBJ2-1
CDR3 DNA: TGTGCCTGGAGTCCACTAGTTTACAATGAGCAGTTCTTC
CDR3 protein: CAWSPLVYNEQFF

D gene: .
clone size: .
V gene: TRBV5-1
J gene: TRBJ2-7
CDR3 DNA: TGCGCCAGCAGCTTGTACGGGCTCGGCTACGAGCAGTACTTC
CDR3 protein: CASSLYGLGYEQYF

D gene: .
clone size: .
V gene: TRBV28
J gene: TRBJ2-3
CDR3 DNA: TGTGCCAGCACCCTGAGGGGGGAGACAGATACGCAGTATTTT
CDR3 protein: CASTLRGETDTQYF

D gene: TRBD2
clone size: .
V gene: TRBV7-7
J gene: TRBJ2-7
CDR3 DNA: TGTGCTAGCAGCCCAGTCGCGGGAGCGGACGCTTACGAGCAGTACTTC
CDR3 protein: CASSPVAGADAYEQYF

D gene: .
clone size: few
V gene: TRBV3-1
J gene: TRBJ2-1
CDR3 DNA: TGTGCCAGCAGCCATTCGGGGGAGGCCTACAATGAGCAGTTCTTC
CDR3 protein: CASSHSGEAYNEQFF

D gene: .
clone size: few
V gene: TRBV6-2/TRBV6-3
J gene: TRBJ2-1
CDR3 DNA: TGTGCCAGCAGTTACTCCACGGTATCCGGCAATGAGCAGTTCTTC
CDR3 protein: CASSYSTVSGNEQFF

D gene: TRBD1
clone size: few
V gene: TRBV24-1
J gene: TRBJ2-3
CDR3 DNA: TGTGCCACCAGTGCGCCCGGGACAGGGGGGCTCACAGATACGCAGTATTTT
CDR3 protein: CATSAPGTGGLTDTQYF

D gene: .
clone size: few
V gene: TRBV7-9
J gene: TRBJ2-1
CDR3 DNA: TGTGCCACCTTACCCGGTGAGCAGTTCTTC
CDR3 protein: CATLPGEQFF

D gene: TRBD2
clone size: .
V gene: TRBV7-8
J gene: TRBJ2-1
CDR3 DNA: TGTGCCAGCAGGTCGCTCCCAACTAGCGGGAGTAGCAATGAGCAGTTCTTC
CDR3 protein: CASRSLPTSGSSNEQFF

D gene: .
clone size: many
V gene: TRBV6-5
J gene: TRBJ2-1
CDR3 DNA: TGTGCCAGCAGCGCCACTGGGGGCCCCGAGCAGTTCTTC
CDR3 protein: CASSATGGPEQFF

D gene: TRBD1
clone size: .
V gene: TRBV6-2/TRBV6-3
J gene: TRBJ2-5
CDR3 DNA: TGTGCCAGCACCAACACAGACAGGGGCGGAGAGACCCAGTACTTC
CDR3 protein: CASTNTDRGGETQYF

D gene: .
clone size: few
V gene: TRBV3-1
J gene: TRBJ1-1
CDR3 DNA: TGTGCCAGCAGCCAAGACGGACAAATCACTGAAGCTTTCTTT
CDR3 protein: CASSQDGQITEAFF

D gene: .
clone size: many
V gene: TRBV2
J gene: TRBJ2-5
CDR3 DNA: TGTGCCAGCAGGGCAAGCGGGGAGACCCAGTACTTC
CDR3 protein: CASRASGETQYF

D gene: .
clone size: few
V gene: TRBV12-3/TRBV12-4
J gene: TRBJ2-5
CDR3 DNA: TGTGCCAGCAGCCCGAAGGGCCTGGGGCAAGAGACCCAGTACTTC
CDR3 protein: CASSPKGLGQETQYF

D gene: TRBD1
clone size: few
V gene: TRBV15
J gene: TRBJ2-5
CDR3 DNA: TGTGCCACCAGCACCCCTTTGACAGGGGATGAGACCCAGTACTTC
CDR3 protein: CATSTPLTGDETQYF

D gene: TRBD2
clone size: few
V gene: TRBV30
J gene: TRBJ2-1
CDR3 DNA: TGTGCCTTAACTAGCGGGAGTTTTGTTGAGCAGTTCTTC
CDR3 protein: CALTSGSFVEQFF

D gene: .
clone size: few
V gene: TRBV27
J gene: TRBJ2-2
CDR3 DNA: TGTGCCAGCAGGATAGCGGTGGAGCTCAACACCGGGGAGCTGTTTTTT
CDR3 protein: CASRIAVELNTGELFF

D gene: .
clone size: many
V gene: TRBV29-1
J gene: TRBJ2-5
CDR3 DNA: TGCAGCGTCCCAATGGGGGGCCGAGAAGAGACCCAGTACTTC
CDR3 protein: CSVPMGGREETQYF

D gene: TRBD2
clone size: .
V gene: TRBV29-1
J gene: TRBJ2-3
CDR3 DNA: TGCAGCGTTCGGGGCGGGAGGGCCGGAGATACGCAGTATTTT
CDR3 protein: CSVRGGRAGDTQYF

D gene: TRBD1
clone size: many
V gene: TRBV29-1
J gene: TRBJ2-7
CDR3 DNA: TGCAGCGTTGGTGAGGGGGCGTCCTACGAGCAGTACTTC
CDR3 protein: CSVGEGASYEQYF

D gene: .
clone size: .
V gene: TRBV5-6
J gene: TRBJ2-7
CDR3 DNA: TGTGCCAGCAGCTTGGGAGTCTGGGAGTGGTACTTC
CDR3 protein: CASSLGVWEWYF

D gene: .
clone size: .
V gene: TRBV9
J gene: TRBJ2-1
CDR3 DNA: TGTGCCAGCAGCGTAGAAGGTGGCCCCGCCAATGAGCAGTTCTTC
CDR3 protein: CASSVEGGPANEQFF

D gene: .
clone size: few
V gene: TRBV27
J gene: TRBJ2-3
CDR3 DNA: TGTGCCAGCAGTTTAATTGGAGTGGCGCAGTATTTT
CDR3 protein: CASSLIGVAQYF

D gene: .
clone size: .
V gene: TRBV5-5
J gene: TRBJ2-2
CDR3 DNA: TGTGCCAGCAGCTTGGGTCGGGACACCGGGGAGCTGTTTTTT
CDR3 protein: CASSLGRDTGELFF

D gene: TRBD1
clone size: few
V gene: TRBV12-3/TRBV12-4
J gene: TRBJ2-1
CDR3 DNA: TGTGCCAGCAGCCCGGACAGGGTCTCCTACAATGAGCAGTTCTTC
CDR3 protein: CASSPDRVSYNEQFF

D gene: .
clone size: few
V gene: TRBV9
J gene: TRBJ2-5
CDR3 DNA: TGTGCCAGCAGCGTAGGAGGCGGGTTTCAAGAGACCCAGTACTTC
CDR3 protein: CASSVGGGFQETQYF

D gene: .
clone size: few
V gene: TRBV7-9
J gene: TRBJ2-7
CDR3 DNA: TGTGCCAGCAGCTTTACCGGGGATTTGGGGTCCTACGAGCAGTACTTC
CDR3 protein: CASSFTGDLGSYEQYF

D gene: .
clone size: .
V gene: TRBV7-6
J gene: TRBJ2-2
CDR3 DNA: TGTGCCAGCAGCTTAAATCCCCCCGTGGCGGAGCGGGGGGAGCTGTTTTTT
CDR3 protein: CASSLNPPVAERGELFF

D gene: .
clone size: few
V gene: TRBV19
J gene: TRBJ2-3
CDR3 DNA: TGTGCCAGTAGTCCGGGACATACAGATACGCAGTATTTT
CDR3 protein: CASSPGHTDTQYF

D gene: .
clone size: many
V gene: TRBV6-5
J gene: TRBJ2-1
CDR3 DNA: TGTGCCAGCAGTTACTCGTCTTCCTACAATGAGCAGTTCTTC
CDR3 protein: CASSYSSSYNEQFF

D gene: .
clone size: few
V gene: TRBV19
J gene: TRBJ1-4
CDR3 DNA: TGTGCCAGTATTGGGGAAAAACTGTTTTTT
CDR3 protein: CASIGEKLFF

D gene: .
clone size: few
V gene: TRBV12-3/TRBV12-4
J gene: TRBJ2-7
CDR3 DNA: TGTGCCAGCAGTTTAGCTTACGGCAAGGAGCAGTACTTC
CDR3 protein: CASSLAYGKEQYF

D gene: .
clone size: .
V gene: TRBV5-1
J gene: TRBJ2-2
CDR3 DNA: TGCGCCAGCAGCTCCCCGAGGGCCGGGGAGCTGTTTTTT
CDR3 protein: CASSSPRAGELFF

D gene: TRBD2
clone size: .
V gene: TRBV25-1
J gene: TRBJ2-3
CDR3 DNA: TGTGCCAGCCAGAAAAGGGAGCGGGACTACACAGATACGCAGTATTTT
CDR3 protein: CASQKRERDYTDTQYF

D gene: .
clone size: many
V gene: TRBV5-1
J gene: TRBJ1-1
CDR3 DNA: TGCGCCAGCAGCTTGTGGCCCGAGAACACTGAAGCTTTCTTT
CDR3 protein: CASSLWPENTEAFF